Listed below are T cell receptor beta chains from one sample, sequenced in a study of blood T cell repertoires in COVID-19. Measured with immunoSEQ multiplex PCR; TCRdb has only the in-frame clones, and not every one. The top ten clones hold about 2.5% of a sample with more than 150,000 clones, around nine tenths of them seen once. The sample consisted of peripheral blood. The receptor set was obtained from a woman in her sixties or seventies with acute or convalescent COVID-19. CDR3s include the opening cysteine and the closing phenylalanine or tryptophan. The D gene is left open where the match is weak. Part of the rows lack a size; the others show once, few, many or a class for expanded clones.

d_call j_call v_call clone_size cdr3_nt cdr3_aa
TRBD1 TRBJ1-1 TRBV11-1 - TGTGCCAGCAGCGATACAGGGGGCTCGGGGAACACTGAAGCTTTCTTT CASSDTGGSGNTEAFF
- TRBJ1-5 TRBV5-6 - TGTGCCAGCAGCACAGGACAGCTTAGCAATCAGCCCCAGCATTTT CASSTGQLSNQPQHF
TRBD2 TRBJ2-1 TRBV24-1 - TGTGCCACCAGTGATTTGCCGCCTAGCGGGGGACCCGACAATGAGCAGTTCTTC CATSDLPPSGGPDNEQFF
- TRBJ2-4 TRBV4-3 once TGCGCCAGCAGCCAAGAATCTCAGGGTGGAAACATTCAGTACTTC CASSQESQGGNIQYF
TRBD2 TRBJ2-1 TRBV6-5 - TGTGCCAGCAGTTCGGCGGGACTAGCGGACAATGAGCAGTTCTTC CASSSAGLADNEQFF
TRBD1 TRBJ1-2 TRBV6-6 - TGTGCCAGCAGTCCGAGACAGGGTCACTACGATGGCTACACCTTC CASSPRQGHYDGYTF
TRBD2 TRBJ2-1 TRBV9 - TGTGCCAGCAGCGTAGGTAGCGGGGGCTCCTCCTACAATGAGCAGTTCTTC CASSVGSGGSSYNEQFF
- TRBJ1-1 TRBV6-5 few TGTGCCAGCAGCCCGACAGTAAACACTGAAGCTTTCTTT CASSPTVNTEAFF
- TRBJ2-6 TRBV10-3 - TGTGCCATCAGTGACCCCCCAGGGGAGGGTACTGGGGCCAACGTCCTGACTTTC CAISDPPGEGTGANVLTF
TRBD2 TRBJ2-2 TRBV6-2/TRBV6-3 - TGTGCCAGCAGTTTGGGGAGGGCGGGGAACACCGGGGAGCTGTTTTTT CASSLGRAGNTGELFF
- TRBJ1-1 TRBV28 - TGTGCCAGCAGACTAGCTCCGGCAGGGAAACGGGAAGCTTTCTTT CASRLAPAGKREAFF
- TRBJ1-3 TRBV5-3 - TGTGCCAGAAGCCTCAGGCCCTCTGGAAACACCATATATTTT CARSLRPSGNTIYF
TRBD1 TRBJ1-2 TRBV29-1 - TGCAGCGTTGAAGGTCGGCAGGGGGAAGGCTACACCTTC CSVEGRQGEGYTF
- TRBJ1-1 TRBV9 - TGTGCCAGCAGCGTAGACTCACAGGGACCGAACACTGAAGCTTTCTTT CASSVDSQGPNTEAFF
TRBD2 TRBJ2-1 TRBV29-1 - TGCAGCGTTGAAGGGGGACTAGCTCAAAGGGACAATGAGCAGTTCTTC CSVEGGLAQRDNEQFF
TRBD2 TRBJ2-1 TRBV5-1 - TGCGCCAGCAGGGACAGCGGGAGCTCCTACAATGAGCAGTTCTTC CASRDSGSSYNEQFF
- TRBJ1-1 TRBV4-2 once TGTGCCAGCAGCCAGATGAGGGAGCAGAACACTGAAGCTTTCTTT CASSQMREQNTEAFF
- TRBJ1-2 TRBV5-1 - TGCGCCAGCAGCTTGGGCGGCACCACTAACTATGGCTACACCTTC CASSLGGTTNYGYTF
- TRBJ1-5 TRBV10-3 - TGTGCCATCTCCTCGGGGGTTCGCAATCAGCCCCAGCATTTT CAISSGVRNQPQHF
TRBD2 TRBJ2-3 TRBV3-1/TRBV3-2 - TGTGCCAGCAGCCAAGGGAAGAGCGGGGGGTTCACAGATACGCAGTATTTT CASSQGKSGGFTDTQYF
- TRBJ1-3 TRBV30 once TGTGCCTGGAGCCCCCCAGGGGTTCAAGGAAACACCATATATTTT CAWSPPGVQGNTIYF
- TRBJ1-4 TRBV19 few TGTGCCAGTAGTCTTGCGCGGGGGGCTAACGAAAAACTGTTTTTT CASSLARGANEKLFF
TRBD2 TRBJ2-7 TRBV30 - TGTGCCTGGAGTGTAGGGAGGGACTACGAGCAGTACTTC CAWSVGRDYEQYF
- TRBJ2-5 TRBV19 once TGTGCCAGCTCTTCGGCCGAGGTTTTAGGCCAAGAGACCCAGTACTTC CASSSAEVLGQETQYF
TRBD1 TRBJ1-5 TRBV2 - TGTGCCAGCAGTCAGGGGGCGCGGAGCAATCAGCCCCAGCATTTT CASSQGARSNQPQHF
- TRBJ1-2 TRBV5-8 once TGTGCCAGCAGCTTACCCAGGGTTTGGTACCCCAGAGGCTACACCTTC CASSLPRVWYPRGYTF
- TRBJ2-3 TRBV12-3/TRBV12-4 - TGTGCCAGCAGTTACGTCAGAGATACGCAGTATTTT CASSYVRDTQYF
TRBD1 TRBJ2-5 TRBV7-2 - TGTGCCAGCAGCTCGGGACAGGTAATCCAAGAGACCCAGTACTTC CASSSGQVIQETQYF
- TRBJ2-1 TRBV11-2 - TGTGCCAGCAGCTTAGATCAACTTTCATACAATGAGCAGTTCTTC CASSLDQLSYNEQFF
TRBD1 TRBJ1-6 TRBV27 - TGTGCCAGCAGTTTATCGGGCAGGGGGGTTTATAATTCACCCCTCCACTTT CASSLSGRGVYNSPLHF
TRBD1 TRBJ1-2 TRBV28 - TGTGCCAGCAGTGCGAGCCGGGACAGCTATGGCTACACCTTC CASSASRDSYGYTF
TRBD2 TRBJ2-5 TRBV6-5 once TGTGCCAGCACTGCCGGGGTAGCGGGGGAGGAGACCCAGTACTTC CASTAGVAGEETQYF
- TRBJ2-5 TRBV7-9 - TGTGCCAGCAGCTTAGGCCAGACAGTGCAAGAGACCCAGTACTTC CASSLGQTVQETQYF
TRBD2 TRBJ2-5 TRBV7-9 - TGTGCCAGCAGAAGCGGGGTGCAAGAGACCCAGTACTTC CASRSGVQETQYF
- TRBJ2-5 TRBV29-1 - TGCAGCGATCGAGAGGGTTGGGAGACCCAGTACTTC CSDREGWETQYF
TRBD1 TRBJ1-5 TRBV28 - TGTGCCAGCAGCCCGGACAGGGTCGATCAGCCCCAGCATTTT CASSPDRVDQPQHF
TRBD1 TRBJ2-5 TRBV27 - TGTGCCAGCCGGGGACCGGGACAGGGTAGATTTGGGCAAGAGACCCAGTACTTC CASRGPGQGRFGQETQYF